These 17 T cell receptor beta chains were all obtained from the same sample, sequenced in a study of T cells in Graves' hyperthyroidism and ophthalmopathy. The TCR beta CDR3 regions underwent amplification using RNA transcripts as the source. The HTBI set primed first-round TCR CDR3 RT-PCR. A single record per CDR3 protein comes from TCRdb applying MiXCR to the multiplex PCR reads. The top ten hold around a tenth of the sample, which has hundreds of thousands of distinct CDR3 sequences, about 13% seen once. Sequencing used blood. The receptors come from a woman between 18 and 30 years old with Graves' hyperthyroidism.

This clonotype was seen only a few times. The rearrangement uses TRBV2 and TRBJ1-3; no definite D call. The CDR3 runs 13 residues. Trimming took 4 bases from V and 3 from J, leaving 7 bases between them. CDR1 and CDR2 (germline): SNHLY, FYNNEI. The CDR3: CASSVGSGNTIYF. The DNA for the CDR3 is TGTGCCAGCAGTGTCGGCAGTGGAAACACCATATATTTT.

In this sample, this clonotype turned up many times. The CDR3 is CASRGKTSTDTQYF. The CDR3 DNA follows: TGTGCCAGCAGAGGGAAAACTAGCACAGATACGCAGTATTTT. This chain links TRBV2 with TRBJ2-3; D gene ambiguous. Germline CDR1 and CDR2: SNHLY and FYNNEI. This CDR3 spans 14 amino acids. V was clipped by 6 bases and J by 0 bases, with 10 bases between them.

This clonotype was counted a few times. The chain is built from TRBV4-1 and TRBJ2-1; D might be TRBD1 or TRBD2, each matching 5 bases. V lost 1 base and J lost 8, with 12 bases in between. CDR3 length equals 14 residues. CDR1 and CDR2 from the germline V gene are MGHRA and YSYEKL. The CDR3 here is CASSQAGSGYEQFF. The CDR3 DNA reads as TGCGCCAGCAGCCAAGCAGGGTCGGGGTATGAGCAGTTCTTC.

This clonotype was counted a few times. A much larger clone differs by one base, so this may be a read error. V usage is TRBV27 and J usage is TRBJ1-5; D unclear. Trimming removed 2 bases at V and 9 bases at J, with 14 bases between. Germline CDR1 is MNHEY and CDR2 is SMNVEV (reference sequence). The CDR3 consists of 14 residues. The CDR3 reads CASSLGWGGRPQHF. The CDR3 DNA reads TGTGCCAGCAGTTTAGGGTGGGGTGGGCGGCCCCAGCATTTT.

This clonotype was counted ten times or more. This rearrangement joins TRBV12-3 or TRBV12-4 to TRBJ1-1; D possibly corresponds to TRBD1 (5 bases). Trimming cost V 3 bases and J 5 bases, with 13 bases left between them. CDR3 length: 14 residues. The CDR3 region is CASSFAFKGTEAFF. Here the CDR3 DNA reads TGTGCCAGCAGTTTCGCCTTTAAGGGGACTGAAGCTTTCTTT.

The chain carries TRBV6-2 or TRBV6-3 and TRBJ2-7, with D possibly being TRBD2 (6 bases). V lost 3 bases to trimming and J lost 1 base, with 10 bases between them. CDR3 size: 14 residues. Germline V gene data show CDR1 as MNHEY and CDR2 as SVGEGT. CDR3 in DNA: TGTGCCAGCAGTTATCTGCGGGATTCCTACGAGCAGTACTTC. Translation: CASSYLRDSYEQYF.

This clonotype was observed at least ten times. The V gene is TRBV5-1, the J gene TRBJ2-1; 10 bases align to TRBD1. Germline CDR1 reads SGHRS; CDR2 reads YFSETQ. V lost 7 bases, J lost 10 bases, and 11 bases stayed unmatched. The CDR3 has 14 amino acids. The CDR3 sequence is CASLDRGRGGEQFF. For the CDR3, the DNA is TGCGCCAGCTTAGACAGGGGGCGCGGGGGGGAGCAGTTCTTC.

This clonotype was detected only a few times. CDR3 loop: CASAGTVNEQFF. The CDR3 DNA follows: TGTGCCAGCGCCGGGACAGTCAATGAGCAGTTCTTC. The V call is TRBV25-1, the J call TRBJ2-1; 7 nucleotides align to TRBD1. Germline V gives CDR1 MGHDK, CDR2 SYGVNS. With 8 bases clipped from V and 6 bases from J, the junction kept 4 bases outside the gene matches. This CDR3 spans 12 amino acids.

This clonotype was seen only a few times. CDR3: CASSFGQLNSYEQYF. Here the CDR3 DNA reads TGTGCCAGCAGCTTTGGACAGCTGAACTCCTACGAGCAGTACTTC. The rearrangement uses TRBV7-8 and TRBJ2-7; a possible D gene is TRBD1 (6 bases). This CDR3 contains 15 residues. Trimming took off 3 bases at V and 0 bases at J, with 12 bases between the two ends. Germline lookup yields CDR1 SGHVS and CDR2 FQNEAQ.

The rearrangement links TRBV6-1 to TRBJ2-6, with 7 positions matching TRBD1. Trimming removed 6 bases from V and 0 bases from J; junction bases left unmatched: 8. The CDR3 sequence is 17 residues long. Looked up from germline, CDR1 is MNHNS and CDR2 is SASEGT. CDR3 sequence reads: CASSAGTDSSGANVLTF. Written as DNA, the CDR3 is TGTGCCAGCAGCGCCGGGACAGACAGCTCTGGGGCCAACGTCCTGACTTTC.

This clonotype was seen only a few times. V usage is TRBV20-1 and J usage is TRBJ2-3; 7 bases are a match to TRBD1. CDR3 size: 15 residues. V was clipped by 5 bases and J by 1 base; unmatched bases: 9. Germline lookup yields CDR1 DFQATT and CDR2 SNEGSKA (reference sequence). CDR3 loop: CSAGHRGRGTDTQYF. CDR3 coding DNA: TGCAGTGCTGGCCACAGGGGTAGGGGCACAGATACGCAGTATTTT.

This clonotype was counted a single time. The V call is TRBV7-9, the J call TRBJ2-2, with 13 positions matching TRBD2. The CDR3 contains 15 residues. Germline-derived CDR1 and CDR2 are SEHNR and FQNEAQ (reference sequence). The junction had 4 bases not matched to a gene; V was cut back by 4 bases and J by 8 bases. In DNA form, the CDR3 reads TGTGCCAGCAGCTCACTAGCGGGGGGGCCAGGGGAGCTGTTTTTT. Residues: CASSSLAGGPGELFF.

At least ten counts were recorded for this clonotype. This rearrangement joins TRBV20-1 to TRBJ2-2, with a possible D match to TRBD2 (6 bases). The length of the CDR3 is 16 residues. Deletions cut 5 bases from V and 1 base from J, with 17 bases between. The germline gives CDR1 DFQATT, CDR2 SNEGSKA (reference sequence). The CDR3 loop reads CSAGTKEGWNTGELFF. The CDR3 DNA reads as TGCAGTGCTGGCACCAAGGAGGGGTGGAACACCGGGGAGCTGTTTTTT.

The rearrangement links TRBV30 to TRBJ2-2; TRBD2 matches at 12 bases. CDR1 GTSNPN and CDR2 SVGIG come from the germline V gene (reference sequence). The CDR3 contains 15 residues. The ends lost 3 bases at V and 4 bases at J; junction bases unmatched: 3. DNA for the CDR3: TGTGCCTGGAGCGGACTAGCGGGAAGCACCGGGGAGCTGTTTTTT. Translation: CAWSGLAGSTGELFF. Filled out from reference TRBV30 and TRBJ2-2, the complete variable domain reads SQTIHQWPATLVQPVGSPLSLECTVEGTSNPNLYWYRQAAGRGLQLLFYSVGIGQISSEVPQNLSASRPQDRQFILSSKKLLLSDSGFYLCAWSGLAGSTGELFFGEGSRLTVL.

In regard to this clonotype: This could be a read error, since a much larger clone is one nucleotide away. This sequence joins TRBV6-4 and TRBJ1-2; D may be TRBD1 (6 bases). This CDR3 is built from 13 residues. CDR1 and CDR2 from the germline V gene are MRHNA and SNTAGT. Trimming removed 5 bases at V and 5 bases at J, with 12 bases between. Here the CDR3 reads CASSPDSLYGYTF. Here the CDR3 DNA reads TGTGCCAGCAGTCCGGACAGCCTATATGGCTACACCTTC.

This clonotype was recorded a few times. V and J are TRBV5-8 and TRBJ1-2, with D tentatively TRBD1 (6 bases). This CDR3 comprises 15 residues. The germline gives CDR1 SGHTS, CDR2 YDEGEE. V dropped 4 bases and J dropped 2 bases, with 15 bases sitting between them. As DNA, the CDR3 is TGTGCCAGCAGCGGGGCGGGGACACCGAACTATGGCTACACCTTC. This encodes CASSGAGTPNYGYTF.

The genes are TRBV6-1 and TRBJ2-7, with a tentative D call TRBD1 (6 bases). V shed 8 bases and J shed 0 bases, with 11 bases lying between them. CDR1 is MNHNS, CDR2 SASEGT, per germline. There are 13 residues in the CDR3. CDR3 region: CASVTDSSYEQYF. The DNA of the CDR3 is TGTGCCAGCGTAACGGACAGCTCCTACGAGCAGTACTTC.